This is a list of T cell receptor beta chains from one sample in a study of blood T cell repertoires in COVID-19. Some clones are missing from TCRdb's copy, which holds only in-frame ones; the method was immunoSEQ multiplex PCR. The table lists 310,000 or so clones, roughly 88% of them singletons. What was sequenced was peripheral blood. These receptors all come from a woman aged 50 to 60 with active or convalescent COVID-19. The CDR3 runs from the conserved cysteine through the conserved F or W. Each record gives: clone size, CDR3 length, J gene, V gene, D gene, CDR3 DNA, CDR3 protein. D genes are given only for firm matches. Some rows have no size entry. The others give once, few or many, or a class for an expanded clone.

few 14 TRBJ1-1 TRBV5-4 - TGTGCCAGCAGCTTGGCGCAGGCGAACACTGAAGCTTTCTTT CASSLAQANTEAFF
- 14 TRBJ1-2 TRBV2 - TGTGCCCGCCTAGGGATCTGGGGAGGCTATGGCTACACCTTC CARLGIWGGYGYTF
once 15 TRBJ2-7 TRBV27 TRBD2 TGTGCCAGCAGTTTAAGGGGAGGGTACCCCTACGAGCAGTACTTC CASSLRGGYPYEQYF
- 14 TRBJ2-5 TRBV7-2 - TGTGCCAGCAGCCCCGGGGTATTGCAAGAGACCCAGTACTTC CASSPGVLQETQYF
- 15 TRBJ1-5 TRBV9 - TGTGCCAGCAGCCCAGGGGCGCAGGGCAATCAGCCCCAGCATTTT CASSPGAQGNQPQHF
few 12 TRBJ2-5 TRBV30 - TGTGCCTGGAGGCGCCCTCCGGGGACCCAGTACTTC CAWRRPPGTQYF
few 17 TRBJ1-6 TRBV5-6 - TGTGCCAGCAGCCTGGAGGGGCGGAGCTCCTATAATTCACCCCTCCACTTT CASSLEGRSSYNSPLHF
- 15 TRBJ1-3 TRBV4-3 - TGCGCCAGCAGCCCCCGGTTGGCGGTAGGAAACACCATATATTTT CASSPRLAVGNTIYF
- 13 TRBJ2-7 TRBV6-2/TRBV6-3 TRBD1 TGTGCCAGCAGTTTAGGACAGGGTGGAGAGCAGTACTTC CASSLGQGGEQYF
once 15 TRBJ2-7 TRBV3-1/TRBV3-2 TRBD2 TGTGCCAGCAGCCAAGGGACTAGCGGGGCCTACGAGCAGTACTTC CASSQGTSGAYEQYF
- 17 TRBJ2-2 TRBV27 TRBD2 TGTGCCAGCAAAAACCTTGGACTAGCGGGAGAAACCGGGGAGCTGTTTTTT CASKNLGLAGETGELFF
- 17 TRBJ1-5 TRBV6-6 - TGTGCCAGCAGTCACGGGTTAAACAGGGATAGCAATCAGCCCCAGCATTTT CASSHGLNRDSNQPQHF
- 18 TRBJ1-2 TRBV27 - TGTGCCAGCAGTTTATCGAACAGAGAGGGACTCGCGGGGTATGGCTACACCTTC CASSLSNREGLAGYGYTF
- 18 TRBJ2-6 TRBV9 TRBD2 TGTGCCAGCAGCGTACGCAGCGGGGGGCCGGCGGGGGCCAACGTCCTGACTTTC CASSVRSGGPAGANVLTF
- 16 TRBJ2-1 TRBV6-6 - TGTGCCAGCAGTTATTCCGAGGGCCCGGCCTACAATGAGCAGTTCTTC CASSYSEGPAYNEQFF